Shown below are 18 T cell receptor beta chains from a single sample sequenced in a study of regulatory T cells in long-lasting Graves disease. Researchers made TCR beta libraries by using iRepertoire HTBI primers and running Arm-PCR on CDR3 regions. From the multiplex PCR reads, TCRdb called clonotypes with MiXCR, one entry per CDR3 protein. The table records 200,000 to 250,000 distinct CDR3 sequences, around 21% of them present only once. Time point in this sample: newly diagnosed GD, antithyroid drugs for less than 3 months. The TCR library was made from RNA that had been extracted from PBMCs in TRIzol. Source: peripheral blood mononuclear cells (PBMCs), taken at new diagnosis, from a patient treated with antithyroid drugs. The receptor set was obtained from a female donor with Graves disease.

This clonotype was recorded only once. Given a far larger clone just one base away, this is likely a sequencing read error. The chain couples TRBV11-2 to TRBJ1-5, with D perhaps TRBD1 (5 bases). The length of the CDR3 is 16 residues. Per germline, CDR1 SGHAT and CDR2 FQNNGV. CDR3 loop: CASSQDRPGINQPQHF. The CDR3 bases are TGCGCCAGCAGCCAAGATAGGCCAGGGATCAATCAGCCCCAGCATTTT.

In this sample, this clonotype turned up many times. The V call is TRBV11-2, the J call TRBJ1-4; D might be TRBD1 (6 bases). Per the germline V gene, CDR1 is SGHAT and CDR2 is FQNNGV. The CDR3 length is 16 residues. V was cut by 1 base and J by 8 bases, with 17 bases left in between. As DNA, the CDR3 is TGTGCCAGCAGCTTAGTACAGGGTCGTGTCGGGGAAAAACTGTTTTTT. This codes for CASSLVQGRVGEKLFF.

The sample holds many counts of this clonotype. The chain uses TRBV3-1 and TRBJ2-1; D not resolved. The germline CDR1 and CDR2 sequences are LGHDT and YNNKEL (reference sequence). This CDR3 contains 15 residues. Trimming removed 0 bases from V and 2 bases from J, with 8 bases in between. CDR3 in amino acids: CASSQDHTTYNEQFF. The DNA of the CDR3 is TGTGCCAGCAGCCAAGATCACACAACCTACAATGAGCAGTTCTTC.

This clonotype was detected many times. The genes are TRBV20-1 and TRBJ1-3, with TRBD1 as a possible D gene (5 bases). CDR1 and CDR2 (germline): DFQATT, SNEGSKA (reference sequence). Trimming left V 3 bases short and J 0 bases short, with 15 bases between. CDR3 length: 16 amino acids. CDR3 in amino acids: CSARDLGVYSGNTIYF. Written as DNA, the CDR3 is TGCAGTGCTAGGGACTTAGGGGTCTACTCTGGAAACACCATATATTTT.

The table lists this clonotype with many counts. The chain employs TRBV28 and TRBJ2-3, with 11 bases aligning to TRBD2. CDR3 length equals 16 residues. In germline, CDR1 is MDHEN, CDR2 SYDVKM. The ends lost 6 bases at V and 4 bases at J; junction bases unmatched: 9. Written as DNA, the CDR3 is TGTGCCAGCAGGATTAGCGGGGGGGCCCGCGCAGATACGCAGTATTTT. Amino acid sequence: CASRISGGARADTQYF. Filled out from reference TRBV28 and TRBJ2-3, the complete variable domain reads DVKVTQSSRYLVKRTGEKVFLECVQDMDHENMFWYRQDPGLGLRLIYFSYDVKMKEKGDIPEGYSVSREKKERFSLILESASTNQTSMYLCASRISGGARADTQYFGPGTRLTVL.

In DNA, the CDR3 is TGCGCCAGCAGCCAAGATCAGGTCTATGGCTACACCTTC. It encodes CASSQDQVYGYTF. The J gene is TRBJ1-2, the V gene TRBV4-1; D is ambiguous. Germline CDR1 and CDR2: MGHRA and YSYEKL. Trimming cost V 0 bases and J 4 bases, with 6 bases left between them. CDR3 length: 13 amino acids.

This clonotype was found many times. The chain employs TRBV20-1 and TRBJ1-1, with D unclear. The germline V gene encodes CDR1 DFQATT and CDR2 SNEGSKA (reference sequence). Deletions cut 6 bases from V and 6 bases from J, with 11 bases between. This CDR3 has 11 amino acids. The CDR3 DNA follows: TGCAGTGCAGGCTTTGGATCTGAAGCTTTCTTT. Protein: CSAGFGSEAFF.

This clonotype was seen at least ten times. In DNA, the CDR3 is TGCAGTGCAATGACGAACTTGAACACTGAAGCTTTCTTT. Translation: CSAMTNLNTEAFF. J is TRBJ1-1 and V is TRBV20-1, with D hard to call. The V and J ends lost 6 bases and 0 bases respectively, with 11 bases between them. From germline, CDR1 is DFQATT and CDR2 SNEGSKA (reference sequence). This CDR3 is built from 13 residues.

This chain links TRBV11-3 with TRBJ2-2; a weak D match, TRBD2 (6 bases). Germline V CDR1 and CDR2: SGHNT, YENEEA. V lost 2 bases to trimming and J lost 6 bases, with 13 bases between them. The CDR3 is 15 residues long. As DNA, the CDR3 is TGTGCCAGCAGCTTATTCCGGGAGTCAGCCGGGGAGCTGTTTTTT. It encodes CASSLFRESAGELFF.

This clonotype occurred many times. The chain uses TRBV4-3 and TRBJ2-1, with a possible D match to TRBD1 (6 bases). The germline V gene has CDR1 LGHNA and CDR2 YSLEER. Trimming removed 3 bases from V and 10 bases from J, with 13 bases in between. The CDR3 spans 13 residues. For the CDR3, the DNA is TGCGCCAGCAGCCATGGACAGAAGGCCGAGCAGTTCTTC. Its translation is CASSHGQKAEQFF.

This clonotype appeared a few times. This likely traces to a read error, being one base from a far larger clone. No conserved phenylalanine or tryptophan ends this CDR3, so it is likely a read error. The chain joins TRBV7-9 to TRBJ2-1; 10 bases line up with TRBD2. Germline V gene data show CDR1 as SEHNR and CDR2 as FQNEAQ (reference sequence). The CDR3 is 15 amino acids. V shed 0 bases, J shed 10 bases, and the junction held 6 bases outside the gene matches. DNA for the CDR3: TGTGCCAGCAGCTTAGCTACTAGCGGGATCAGGGAGCAGTTCCTC. Translating it yields CASSLATSGIREQFL.

As concerns this clonotype: This may be a read error: a much more frequent sequence differs by one nucleotide. The gene calls are TRBV2 and TRBJ2-2, with D possibly TRBD1 on 6 matching bases. The germline V gene encodes CDR1 SNHLY and CDR2 FYNNEI. The CDR3 runs to 16 residues. The CDR3 region has the DNA TGTGCCAGCAGCGTTTTACCGATACAGGGTCCCGGGAAGCTGTTTTTT. Amino acid sequence: CASSVLPIQGPGKLFF.

As to this clonotype: A read error likely explains this, since a far larger clone differs by one base. The V and J genes are TRBV11-1 and TRBJ2-5; a possible D gene is TRBD2 (6 bases). The germline V and J ends were trimmed by 5 bases and 11 bases, with 18 bases remaining between them. Per the germline V gene, CDR1 is SGHAT and CDR2 is FQDESV (reference sequence). The CDR3 extends over 13 amino acids. In nucleotides, the CDR3 is TGTGCCAGCAGCGGACTACCTTCAATGGAGCAGTACTTC. This gives the protein CASSGLPSMEQYF.

This clonotype was counted at least ten times. The CDR3 is CATSDPPGLAGGETQYF. The CDR3 DNA reads TGTGCCACCAGTGACCCACCGGGACTAGCGGGAGGAGAGACCCAGTACTTC. This chain links TRBV24-1 with TRBJ2-5, with 15 bases fitting TRBD2. CDR3 length: 17 amino acids. J lost 4 bases, V lost 4 bases, and 6 bases had no gene match. Per germline, CDR1 KGHDR and CDR2 SFDVKD.

This clonotype was recorded many times. The gene calls are TRBV20-1 and TRBJ2-1, with 8 bases lining up with TRBD2. From germline, CDR1 is DFQATT and CDR2 SNEGSKA (reference sequence). The CDR3 contains 15 residues. J lost 3 bases, V lost 4 bases, and 8 bases had no gene match. CDR3 sequence reads: CSAITGTRVYNEQFF. The CDR3 nucleotides are TGCAGTGCTATTACCGGGACTAGGGTCTACAATGAGCAGTTCTTC.

The table lists this clonotype with a few counts. The V call is TRBV27, the J call TRBJ2-2; D gene unclear. Germline CDR1 is MNHEY and CDR2 is SMNVEV (reference sequence). The CDR3 length is 14 residues. The V and J ends lost 3 bases and 3 bases respectively, with 8 bases between them. The CDR3 loop reads CASSLASHTGELFF. The CDR3 region has the DNA TGTGCCAGCAGTTTGGCATCTCACACCGGGGAGCTGTTTTTT.

This clonotype was counted ten times or more. The chain joins TRBV11-2 to TRBJ1-4; possibly TRBD1 for D (6 bases). CDR1 is SGHAT and CDR2 is FQNNGV in the germline V gene. V was trimmed by 4 bases and J by 2 bases, leaving 20 bases between them. The CDR3 covers 18 residues. The chain's CDR3 is CASSSPWWGGTTNEKLFF. CDR3 sequence (DNA): TGTGCCAGCAGCTCACCTTGGTGGGGGGGCACTACTAATGAAAAACTGTTTTTT.

This clonotype was seen ten or more times. V and J are TRBV5-1 and TRBJ2-7; D is perhaps TRBD2 (5 bases). This CDR3 has 14 amino acids. Trimming stripped 4 bases from V and 5 bases from J, with 16 bases between. Germline CDR1 SGHRS, CDR2 YFSETQ. This CDR3 is CASSLRGERHEQYF. The CDR3 DNA sequence: TGCGCCAGCAGCCTCCGTGGGGAGCGCCACGAGCAGTACTTC.